A single sample gave rise to the 11 T cell receptor beta chains below, sequenced in a study of T cell responses to AZD1222 COVID-19 vaccine. The table came from immunoSEQ multiplex PCR; TCRdb's copy has only in-frame clones and leaves some out. The top ten hold about 1.8% of the sample, which has around 100,000 clones, around 90% seen once. The sequencing used peripheral blood, collected on day 0 of AZD1222 vaccination. The origin of the receptors is an adult in good health.

Worth noting for this clone: Compared with germline, one end of the junction differs, possibly owing to a read error. This chain uses TRBV4-1 with TRBJ2-1; 14 bases align to TRBD2. Germline V CDR1 and CDR2: MGHRA, YSYEKL. This CDR3 is built from 19 residues. The CDR3 loop reads CASTQGPGLAGASYNEQFF. In nucleotides, the CDR3 is TGCGCCAGCACCCAAGGACCGGGACTAGCGGGAGCCTCATACAATGAGCAGTTCTTC.

This chain connects TRBV27 to TRBJ2-7; possible D gene TRBD1, 6 bases. V dropped 3 bases and J dropped 1 base, with 10 bases sitting between them. The CDR3 is 14 amino acids. CDR1 is MNHEY, CDR2 SMNVEV, per germline (reference sequence). CDR3 region: CASSFGDTSYEQYF. The DNA of the CDR3 is TGTGCCAGCAGTTTTGGGGACACGTCCTACGAGCAGTACTTC.

The chain joins TRBV11-2 to TRBJ2-1; TRBD2 agrees at 8 bases. Germline lookup yields CDR1 SGHAT and CDR2 FQNNGV. Trimming cost V 4 bases and J 9 bases; bases outside gene matches: 2. The CDR3 totals 12 residues. The CDR3 nucleotides are TGTGCCAGCAGCTCACTAGCGGCTGAGCAGTTCTTC. Translation gives CASSSLAAEQFF.

The V and J genes are TRBV10-3 and TRBJ1-1; D possibly corresponds to TRBD1 (5 bases). The CDR3 is made up of 13 amino acids. V shed 10 bases and J shed 4 bases, with 16 bases lying between them. The germline V gene encodes CDR1 ENHRY and CDR2 SYGVKD. This CDR3 reads CATGVSGGTEAFF. Written as DNA, the CDR3 is TGTGCCACGGGGGTCTCGGGGGGCACTGAAGCTTTCTTT.

The chain combines TRBV5-1 with TRBJ2-5; 12 bases fit TRBD2. This CDR3 has 16 amino acids. Germline CDR1 SGHRS, CDR2 YFSETQ. J lost 5 bases, V lost 3 bases, and 8 bases had no gene match. CDR3 nucleotide sequence: TGCGCCAGCAGCTCCCTCGGCGGACTAGCGGGGGAGACCCAGTACTTC. This sequence encodes CASSSLGGLAGETQYF.

The rearrangement uses TRBV28 and TRBJ2-1, with 9 bases matching TRBD2. The CDR3 spans 15 residues. Looked up from germline, CDR1 is MDHEN and CDR2 is SYDVKM. Trimming at V came to 4 bases and at J to 5 bases, leaving 6 bases not matched to a gene. The CDR3 loop reads CASSSPTSGNNEQFF. CDR3 nucleotide sequence: TGTGCCAGCAGTTCCCCGACTAGCGGAAACAATGAGCAGTTCTTC.

The V and J genes are TRBV7-6 and TRBJ1-1; TRBD1 agrees at 7 bases. J gave up 0 bases and V 4 bases, and 8 bases lay outside the gene matches. Germline CDR1 reads SGHVS; CDR2 reads FNYEAQ. The CDR3 has 16 residues. The CDR3 loop reads CASSSPQGILNTEAFF. CDR3 sequence (DNA): TGTGCCAGCAGCTCCCCACAGGGGATCCTGAACACTGAAGCTTTCTTT.

The chain employs TRBV6-5 and TRBJ1-1; D is unclear. The germline CDR1 and CDR2 sequences are MNHEY and SVGAGI. Deletions cut 2 bases from V and 0 bases from J, with 7 bases between. The CDR3 runs to 14 residues. CDR3 sequence reads: CASSYDGMNTEAFF. In DNA, the CDR3 is TGTGCCAGCAGTTACGATGGCATGAACACTGAAGCTTTCTTT.

The chain carries TRBV27 and TRBJ2-7; D may be TRBD1 or TRBD2 (5 bases each). Germline CDR1 and CDR2: MNHEY and SMNVEV (reference sequence). The CDR3 runs 13 residues. With 6 bases removed from V and 3 bases from J, the gap between germline ends came to 12 bases. CDR3 in DNA: TGTGCCAGCAGCCAAAGGGACCACTACGAGCAGTACTTC. This encodes CASSQRDHYEQYF.

This chain uses TRBV7-9 with TRBJ2-7, with D possibly matching TRBD2 (5 bases). The V and J ends lost 1 base and 6 bases respectively, with 10 bases between them. The germline V gene encodes CDR1 SEHNR and CDR2 FQNEAQ (reference sequence). CDR3 length: 13 amino acids. CDR3 sequence reads: CASSLDSAREQYF. The CDR3 nucleotides read TGTGCCAGCAGCTTAGATAGCGCTCGCGAGCAGTACTTC.

The J gene is TRBJ1-1, the V gene TRBV5-1, with 8 bases that match TRBD1. Germline V gene data show CDR1 as SGHRS and CDR2 as YFSETQ. This CDR3 contains 15 residues. V lost 5 bases, J lost 2 bases, and 8 bases stayed unmatched. CDR3 bases: TGCGCCAGCAGAGAACAGGGGGACCTCAACACTGAAGCTTTCTTT. Translating it yields CASREQGDLNTEAFF.